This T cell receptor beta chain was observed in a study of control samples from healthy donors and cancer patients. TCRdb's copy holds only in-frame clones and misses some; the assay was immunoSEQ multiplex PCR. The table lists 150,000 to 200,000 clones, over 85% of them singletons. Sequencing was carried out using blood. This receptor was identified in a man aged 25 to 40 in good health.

The CDR3 loop is CASTLGGGDNTEAFF. Written as DNA, the CDR3 is TGCGCCAGCACCCTAGGGGGGGGCGACAACACTGAAGCTTTCTTT. The chain combines TRBV5-1 with TRBJ1-1, with D possibly TRBD1 on 6 matching bases. The V end was cut by 6 bases, the J end by 2 bases, with 17 bases between. The CDR3 sequence is 15 residues long. Germline lookup yields CDR1 SGHRS and CDR2 YFSETQ.